This TCR beta chain was documented in a study of naive and memory T cell subsets. This clonotype was observed a few times. Trimming stripped 0 bases from V and 5 bases from J, with 11 bases between. This CDR3 region has 14 residues. Germline CDR1 LGHDT, CDR2 YNNKEL (reference sequence). Two oligonucleotides, mixed equimolar, formed the beta constant-region primer covering TRBC1 and TRBC2. Ligated cDNA was amplified by four rounds of PCR with nested alpha and beta constant-region primers and SP2. TCRdb itself ran the UMI-ligation and nested PCR reads through MiXCR, one entry per CDR3 protein. In the table there are roughly 130,000 distinct CDR3 sequences, about 36% of which are singletons.

The clonotype originates from a human donor in good health. The rearrangement links TRBV3-1 to TRBJ2-7; D could derive from TRBD1 or TRBD2 (5 bases each). Specimen: central memory CD4+ T cells from blood. The CDR3 coding sequence is TGTGCCAGCAGCCAAGATCTGAGGGGCGACGAGCAGTACTTC. Its translation: CASSQDLRGDEQYF.